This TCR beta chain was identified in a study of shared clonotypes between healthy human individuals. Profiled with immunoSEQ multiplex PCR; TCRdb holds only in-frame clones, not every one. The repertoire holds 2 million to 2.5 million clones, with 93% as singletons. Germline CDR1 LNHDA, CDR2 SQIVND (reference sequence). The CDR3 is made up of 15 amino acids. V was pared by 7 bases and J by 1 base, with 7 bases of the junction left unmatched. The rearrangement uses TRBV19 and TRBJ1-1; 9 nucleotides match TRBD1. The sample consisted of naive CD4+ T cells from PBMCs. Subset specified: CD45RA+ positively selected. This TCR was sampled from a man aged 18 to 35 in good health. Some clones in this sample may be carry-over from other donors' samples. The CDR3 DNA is TGTGCCAGTATTAATACAGGGGGCGCGAACACTGAAGCTTTCTTT. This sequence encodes CASINTGGANTEAFF. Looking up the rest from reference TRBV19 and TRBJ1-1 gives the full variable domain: DGGITQSPKYLFRKEGQNVTLSCEQNLNHDAMYWYRQDPGQGLRLIYYSQIVNDFQKGDIAEGYSVSREKKESFPLTVTSAQKNPTAFYLCASINTGGANTEAFFGQGTRLTVV.